The 17 T cell receptor beta chains reported below all come from one sample, sequenced in a study of breast tumors, draining lymph nodes, adjacent tissues. Breast cancer patients provided tissue from their axillary draining lymph nodes. MiXCR, applied by TCRdb to the multiplex PCR reads, yields one record per CDR3 protein. Among 200,000 to 300,000 distinct CDR3 sequences listed, 30% to 35% were seen once. The sample consisted of axillary lymph node tissue. These receptors were obtained from a female donor with breast cancer. Some clones in this sample may be carry-over from other donors' samples.

The genes are TRBV11-2 and TRBJ2-1, with TRBD1 matching over 8 bases. This CDR3 region has 12 residues. Germline CDR1 SGHAT, CDR2 FQNNGV. The CDR3 spells CANRGRYNEQFF. CDR3 DNA: TGTGCTAACAGGGGGAGATACAATGAGCAGTTCTTC. Drawing the rest from reference TRBV11-2 and TRBJ2-1, the complete variable domain is EAGVAQSPRYKIIEKRQSVAFWCNPISGHATLYWYQQILGQGPKLLIQFQNNGVVDDSQLPKDRFSAERLKGVDSTLKIQPAKLEDSAVYLCANRGRYNEQFFGPGTRLTVL.

This clonotype was seen ten or more times. This sequence joins TRBV5-1 and TRBJ2-1; D remains ambiguous. Germline values: CDR1 SGHRS, CDR2 YFSETQ. The CDR3 loop spans 15 amino acids. The V gene lost 0 bases and the J gene lost 0 bases, with 7 bases spanning the gap. CDR3 region: CASSLGPASYNEQFF. The CDR3 DNA sequence: TGCGCCAGCAGCTTGGGGCCGGCCTCCTACAATGAGCAGTTCTTC.

This clonotype appeared many times. The V call is TRBV10-1, the J call TRBJ2-3; D assignment may be TRBD1 or TRBD2 (5 bases each). CDR3 length: 12 residues. CDR1 is WNHNN and CDR2 is SYGVQD in the germline V gene (reference sequence). The V gene lost 6 bases and the J gene lost 4 bases, with 8 bases spanning the gap. The CDR3 loop is CASSRDADTQYF. In nucleotides, the CDR3 is TGCGCCAGCAGCAGGGACGCAGATACGCAGTATTTT.

Ten or more counts support this clonotype. The CDR3, as DNA: TGTGCCAGCAGCTTAGTACACTGGGCGAACACCGGGGAGCTGTTTTTT. As protein: CASSLVHWANTGELFF. This chain links TRBV11-1 with TRBJ2-2; D remains unclear. The ends were cut back, 1 base at V and 0 bases at J, with 9 bases in the middle. Germline values: CDR1 SGHAT, CDR2 FQDESV (reference sequence). The CDR3 covers 16 residues.

With respect to this clonotype: A much bigger clone sits one base away, suggesting this may be a read error. The chain couples TRBV5-1 to TRBJ1-4; 7 bases align to TRBD1. J gave up 3 bases and V 2 bases, and 4 bases lay outside the gene matches. Germline V lookup: CDR1 SGHRS, CDR2 YFSETQ. The CDR3 covers 15 residues. The CDR3 loop is CASSLQGTPNEKLFF. The DNA of the CDR3 is TGCGCCAGCAGCTTACAGGGGACGCCTAATGAAAAACTGTTTTTT.

On this clonotype itself: This may stem from a read error, because a much larger clone lies one nucleotide away. The V call is TRBV6-5, the J call TRBJ2-7, with no clear D. Per germline, CDR1 MNHEY and CDR2 SVGAGI. This CDR3 contains 13 residues. V was pared by 5 bases and J by 2 bases, with 10 bases between. This CDR3 is CASSHRRAYEQYF. Here the CDR3 DNA reads TGTGCCAGCAGTCACAGACGGGCCTACGAGCAGTACTTC.

This clonotype showed up many times. A read error may explain this, as a much larger clone is one base away. This chain joins TRBV20-1 and TRBJ2-7; weak D call: TRBD2 (6 bases). The CDR3 runs to 11 residues. Germline CDR1 and CDR2: DFQATT and SNEGSKA (reference sequence). The CDR3 DNA sequence: TGCAGTGCCAGGGACTCCTACGAGCAGTCCTTC. It is translated as CSARDSYEQSF.

This clonotype occurred many times. The genes are TRBV9 and TRBJ2-3; unclear D gene. Germline V gene sequence: CDR1 SGDLS, CDR2 YYNGEE. The CDR3 is 15 amino acids. V shed 0 bases and J shed 2 bases, with 10 bases lying between them. For the CDR3, the DNA is TGTGCCAGCAGCGTAGGGGCGAGTTACACAGATACGCAGTATTTT. This sequence encodes CASSVGASYTDTQYF.

Notes on this clonotype: A much more abundant neighbour one base away suggests this may be a read error. The chain links TRBV11-2 to TRBJ2-1; no firm D call. Deletions cut 3 bases from V and 8 bases from J, with 11 bases between. The CDR3 covers 13 residues. Looked up from germline, CDR1 is SGHAT and CDR2 is FQNNGV. CDR3 region: CASSLGPPYEQFF. The DNA for the CDR3 is TGTGCCAGCAGCTTGGGCCCTCCCTATGAGCAGTTCTTC. The variable domain in full, with the rest retrieved from reference TRBV11-2 and TRBJ2-1, is EAGVAQSPRYKIIEKRQSVAFWCNPISGHATLYWYQQILGQGPKLLIQFQNNGVVDDSQLPKDRFSAERLKGVDSTLKIQPAKLEDSAVYLCASSLGPPYEQFFGPGTRLTVL.

This clonotype was recorded at least ten times. The chain uses TRBV20-1 and TRBJ2-7; the D gene is possibly TRBD2 (6 bases). CDR1 and CDR2 (germline): DFQATT, SNEGSKA (reference sequence). This CDR3 spans 13 amino acids. The ends were cut back, 3 bases at V and 0 bases at J, with 9 bases in the middle. This chain's CDR3 is CSASGGISYEQYF. The DNA of the CDR3 is TGCAGTGCTAGTGGCGGGATCTCCTACGAGCAGTACTTC.

CDR3 in DNA: TGTGCCAGCGAGGGGATTAGGGACGGCATTGAAAAACTGTTTTTT. Amino acids: CASEGIRDGIEKLFF. The chain combines TRBV11-2 with TRBJ1-4; D may be TRBD1 (5 bases). Germline V gene data show CDR1 as SGHAT and CDR2 as FQNNGV. The CDR3 contains 15 residues. Trimming took 8 bases from V and 7 from J, leaving 20 bases between them.

This clonotype was seen a handful of times. The genes are TRBV5-4 and TRBJ2-3; D is possibly TRBD2 (5 bases). Germline V gene lookup returns CDR1 SGHNT and CDR2 YYREEE (reference sequence). Trimming cost V 0 bases and J 3 bases, with 8 bases left between them. This CDR3 spans 14 amino acids. In nucleotides, the CDR3 is TGTGCCAGCAGCTTGGTTCTAGCTACAGATACGCAGTATTTT. This gives the protein CASSLVLATDTQYF. Full variable domain (rest looked up from reference TRBV5-4 and TRBJ2-3): ETGVTQSPTHLIKTRGQQVTLRCSSQSGHNTVSWYQQALGQGPQFIFQYYREEENGRGNFPPRFSGLQFPNYSSELNVNALELDDSALYLCASSLVLATDTQYFGPGTRLTVL.

V is TRBV29-1 and J is TRBJ2-6; D gene ambiguous. The CDR3 totals 11 residues. Germline CDR1 and CDR2: SQVTM and ANQGSEA. Deletions cut 4 bases from V and 6 bases from J, with 4 bases between. The CDR3 nucleotides are TGCAGCGTTGGTGTGGCCAACGTCCTGACTTTC. Protein: CSVGVANVLTF.

The chain couples TRBV28 to TRBJ1-2; D is possibly TRBD1 (5 bases). CDR1 MDHEN and CDR2 SYDVKM come from the germline V gene. Trimming removed 3 bases from V and 0 bases from J, with 17 bases in between. The CDR3 has 17 amino acids. CDR3 sequence (DNA): TGTGCCAGCAGTTTTGTCCACATCGGGGGGTCTAACTATGGCTACACCTTC. Protein sequence: CASSFVHIGGSNYGYTF.

Note on this clonotype: A much larger clone lies a single base off, so this may be a read error. J is TRBJ2-1 and V is TRBV12-3 or TRBV12-4; TRBD2 matches at 8 bases. The CDR3 runs to 14 residues. The CDR3 loop reads CASRPGTRYNGQFF. The CDR3 DNA follows: TGTGCCAGCAGACCCGGGACTAGGTACAATGGGCAGTTCTTC.

This clonotype was detected ten times or more. For the CDR3, the DNA is TGTGCCAGCAGCTTAGCTAGCGGGAGGGCATCCCCCTACGAGCAGTACTTC. Amino acid sequence: CASSLASGRASPYEQYF. The rearrangement joins TRBV7-2 to TRBJ2-7; TRBD2 agrees at 11 bases. V was pared by 0 bases and J by 2 bases, with 6 bases of the junction left unmatched. The CDR3 has 17 residues. Germline V lookup: CDR1 SGHTA, CDR2 FQGNSA.

In its sample, this clonotype was seen many times. The chain carries TRBV9 and TRBJ2-2, with D unclear. Trimming removed 0 bases from V and 4 bases from J, with 10 bases in between. There are 15 residues in the CDR3. Per germline, CDR1 SGDLS and CDR2 YYNGEE. Here the CDR3 reads CASSVGVLTTGELFF. CDR3 nucleotides: TGTGCCAGCAGCGTAGGTGTACTTACCACCGGGGAGCTGTTTTTT.